Listed here is a single TCR beta chain. Antigen: not known. The V end was cut by 2 bases, the J end by 9 bases, with 9 bases between. The CDR3 covers 12 residues. From germline, CDR1 is SGDLS and CDR2 YYNGEE. The primer mix had 60 Vbeta and 13 Jbeta primers. Profiling relied on immunoSEQ multiplex PCR, and the TCRdb table lists in-frame clones only, not all of them. The sample has about 190,000 clones, around 82% seen once. This record comes from a study of cytomegalovirus exposure and HLA in healthy donors. Broader study findings: There was a cluster of highly shared sequence variants that was likely a sequencing artifact. Investigators reported 150 to 200 TCR beta chains as tied to cytomegalovirus.

The sequenced sample consisted of PBMCs. The V call is TRBV9, the J call TRBJ2-1, with D unclear. The receptor was isolated from a man in his forties or fifties in good health and CMV-seropositive. The CDR3 spells CASSVERGEQFF. For the CDR3, the DNA is TGTGCCAGCAGCGTGGAGCGCGGTGAGCAGTTCTTC.